The clone carrying this T cell receptor beta chain was seen a single time. Its antigen is not known. V gave up 4 bases and J gave up 5 bases; unmatched junction bases: 8. CDR1 and CDR2 (germline): SGHRS, YFSETQ. This CDR3 region has 14 residues. This sample is part of a study of T cells after posttransplantation cyclophosphamide. Study results and caveats: Recipient CMV seropositivity and CMV reactivation strongly tracked TRB clonality. Skin or GI-infiltrating T cells shared few TRB sequences with blood. Later post-transplant blood repertoires were often dominated by donor CD8+ memory clones.

Treatment was busulfan-fludarabine conditioning, a marrow graft, and cyclophosphamide on days +3 and +4. Assay used: immunoSEQ multiplex PCR; TCRdb lists only in-frame clones, some missing. This table has 8,000 to 9,500 clones, about 90% appearing once. The source of this sequence is a female patient aged 50-65 years who received an allogeneic stem cell transplant from a related donor, was CMV-positive, and had no GVHD. A subset of T cells may come from the graft donor. This chain joins TRBV5-1 and TRBJ2-5; 7 nucleotides line up with TRBD2. The sample was CD4+ T cells sorted from blood, taken less than 1,500 days after allogeneic stem cell transplant with posttransplant cyclophosphamide. Here the CDR3 reads CASSPGGSLETQYF. The CDR3 coding sequence is TGCGCCAGCAGCCCGGGGGGAAGTCTGGAGACCCAGTACTTC.